The rows below give T cell receptor beta chains drawn from one sample of a study of blood T cell repertoires in COVID-19. The data were produced by immunoSEQ multiplex PCR, yet TCRdb's version contains in-frame clones alone and is incomplete. The table has tens of thousands of clones, nearly 90% seen once. The sequenced sample was peripheral blood. The source is a man aged 60 to 69 with acute or convalescent COVID-19. Both conserved end residues are part of each CDR3. The D gene is left open where the match is weak. Clone size is not always given. Where it is, it says once, few, many or a class for expanded clones.

TRBV30,once,TRBD2,TRBJ2-3,CAWRSRGGLSDTQYF,TGTGCCTGGAGGTCCCGGGGGGGCCTCTCAGATACGCAGTATTTT
TRBV2,few,-,TRBJ1-2,CASRETVEGGYTF,TGTGCCAGCAGGGAAACAGTGGAGGGGGGCTACACCTTC
TRBV4-1,-,TRBD1,TRBJ1-5,CASSPRTGLNQPQHF,TGCGCCAGCAGCCCGCGGACAGGGCTCAATCAGCCCCAGCATTTT
TRBV6-6,-,-,TRBJ1-2,CASLGEYYGYTF,TGTGCCAGTCTTGGGGAGTACTATGGCTACACCTTC
TRBV15,-,TRBD1,TRBJ2-5,CATSKPGQLETQYF,TGTGCCACCAGCAAACCGGGACAGTTAGAGACCCAGTACTTC
TRBV7-8,-,-,TRBJ1-1,CASSLGILMDTEAFF,TGTGCCAGCAGCTTAGGCATTCTAATGGACACTGAAGCTTTCTTT
TRBV25-1,once,TRBD1,TRBJ1-1,CASSGTGIEAFF,TGTGCCAGCAGTGGGACAGGTATAGAAGCTTTCTTT
TRBV5-1,-,TRBD1,TRBJ1-1,CASSYIPGTGGTEAFF,TGCGCCAGCAGCTACATACCCGGGACAGGGGGGACTGAAGCTTTCTTT
TRBV7-9,-,TRBD1,TRBJ1-2,CASSPGQDPNYGYTF,TGTGCCAGCAGCCCAGGACAGGATCCTAACTATGGCTACACCTTC
TRBV7-9,-,TRBD1,TRBJ1-3,CASSSRAPGGIRNTIYF,TGTGCCAGCAGCTCCCGCGCTCCAGGGGGAATTCGAAACACCATATATTTT
TRBV7-2,once,-,TRBJ1-1,CASSLTGRVTEAFF,TGTGCCAGCAGCTTAACAGGGAGGGTAACTGAAGCTTTCTTT
TRBV2,-,-,TRBJ2-2,CASSGQGRNTGELFF,TGTGCCAGCAGTGGGCAGGGAAGAAACACCGGGGAGCTGTTTTTT
TRBV29-1,-,-,TRBJ2-1,CSVERGLSYNEQFF,TGCAGCGTTGAGCGGGGCCTATCCTACAATGAGCAGTTCTTC
TRBV7-8,-,TRBD1,TRBJ1-3,CASSLATPFRTGLGNTIYF,TGTGCCAGCAGCTTAGCGACTCCGTTCCGGACAGGGCTTGGAAACACCATATATTTT
TRBV6-6,-,-,TRBJ2-3,CASKESAADTQYF,TGTGCCAGCAAAGAGTCTGCGGCCGATACGCAGTATTTT
TRBV2,-,TRBD1,TRBJ1-2,CASRHQAGGGYGYTF,TGTGCCAGCAGGCACCAGGCAGGGGGAGGTTATGGCTACACCTTC
TRBV6-6,-,-,TRBJ1-1,CASSRRNTEAFF,TGTGCCAGCAGCCGGAGGAACACTGAAGCTTTCTTT
TRBV7-9,-,-,TRBJ1-2,CASSSWGDYGYTF,TGTGCCAGCAGCTCCTGGGGGGACTATGGCTACACCTTC
TRBV2,-,-,TRBJ2-2,CASRPDLTISGELFF,TGTGCCAGCAGGCCCGATCTCACTATTTCCGGGGAGCTGTTTTTT
TRBV24-1,-,-,TRBJ2-5,CATSDTGGEATQYF,TGTGCCACCAGTGATACTGGTGGGGAGGCGACCCAGTACTTC
TRBV18,-,-,TRBJ1-4,CASSLRQRSGEKLFF,TGTGCCAGCTCCCTCCGACAACGGTCTGGTGAAAAACTGTTTTTT
TRBV11-2,-,TRBD1,TRBJ1-1,CASSAGTVNTEAFF,TGTGCCAGCAGCGCCGGGACAGTGAACACTGAAGCTTTCTTT
TRBV9,-,-,TRBJ2-5,CASSVDRTQETQYF,TGTGCCAGCAGCGTAGACAGGACCCAAGAGACCCAGTACTTC
TRBV19,-,-,TRBJ1-1,CASSLGTPNTEAFF,TGTGCCAGTAGTCTCGGGACACCGAACACTGAAGCTTTCTTT
TRBV19,-,-,TRBJ2-7,CASSIGPGSYEQYF,TGTGCCAGTAGTATTGGGCCAGGGTCCTACGAGCAGTACTTC
TRBV30,-,TRBD1,TRBJ1-1,CAWSVPWGTAGDTEAFF,TGTGCCTGGAGTGTACCATGGGGGACAGCCGGGGACACTGAAGCTTTCTTT
TRBV4-1,-,-,TRBJ1-5,CASSQALGGQGNQPQHF,TGCGCCAGCAGCCAAGCCCTAGGAGGGCAGGGCAATCAGCCCCAGCATTTT
TRBV6-6,-,-,TRBJ1-6,CASRGLESSYNSPLHF,TGTGCCAGCAGGGGACTGGAGAGCTCCTATAATTCACCCCTCCACTTT
TRBV24-1,-,-,TRBJ1-2,CATSDLVSGYTF,TGTGCCACCAGTGATTTAGTTAGCGGCTACACCTTC
TRBV27,few,TRBD1,TRBJ1-4,CASSSGQGKEKLFF,TGTGCCAGCAGTTCGGGACAGGGGAAGGAAAAACTGTTTTTT
TRBV4-1,-,-,TRBJ1-5,CASSLIQGPNQPQHF,TGCGCCAGCAGCCTCATACAGGGACCCAATCAGCCCCAGCATTTT
TRBV6-5,once,-,TRBJ1-1,CASSLQGTEAFF,TGTGCCAGCAGCTTACAGGGTACTGAAGCTTTCTTT
TRBV5-8,-,-,TRBJ2-7,CASSLDSGEIFYEQYF,TGTGCCAGCAGCTTGGACAGTGGGGAGATCTTCTACGAGCAGTACTTC
TRBV24-1,once,-,TRBJ2-3,CATGSRVGNTDTQYF,TGTGCCACCGGGTCCCGGGTCGGGAACACAGATACGCAGTATTTT
TRBV7-7,-,-,TRBJ2-1,CASSLAWGGPSEQFF,TGTGCTAGCAGCTTAGCCTGGGGGGGGCCTAGTGAGCAGTTCTTC
TRBV9,-,TRBD1,TRBJ2-3,CASSVRVQGSTDTQYF,TGTGCCAGCAGCGTCCGAGTACAGGGGTCCACAGATACGCAGTATTTT
TRBV18,-,-,TRBJ2-7,CASSPWDIGSSYEQYF,TGTGCCAGCTCCCCGTGGGACATTGGGAGCTCCTACGAGCAGTACTTC
TRBV15,-,-,TRBJ1-2,CATSRDLGGVGGYTF,TGTGCCACCAGCAGAGATCTTGGAGGGGTCGGTGGCTACACCTTC